One sample yielded the 27 T cell receptor beta chains listed below, sequenced in a study of blood T cell repertoires in COVID-19. Profiled with immunoSEQ multiplex PCR; TCRdb holds only in-frame clones, not every one. The repertoire has roughly 340,000 clones, 75% to 90% of them found once; the top ten carry approximately 1%. The sequencing sample was made of PBMCs or T cells enriched from blood (not recorded which). These receptors were obtained from a man aged 18 to 30 who had recovered from COVID-19.

This rearrangement joins TRBV27 to TRBJ2-1; 9 positions match TRBD1. J lost 2 bases, V lost 0 bases, and 2 bases had no gene match. This CDR3 is built from 16 residues. CDR1 MNHEY and CDR2 SMNVEV come from the germline V gene (reference sequence). CDR3 loop: CASSLSGTGPYNEQFF. CDR3 DNA: TGTGCCAGCAGTTTATCCGGGACAGGGCCCTACAATGAGCAGTTCTTC.

V usage is TRBV9 and J usage is TRBJ1-6; D perhaps matches TRBD1 (6 bases). There are 14 residues in the CDR3. Deletions cut 4 bases from V and 10 bases from J, with 15 bases between. Germline V lookup: CDR1 SGDLS, CDR2 YYNGEE. The CDR3 loop reads CASSPTRGGSPLHF. The CDR3 DNA reads as TGTGCCAGCAGCCCCACCAGGGGTGGCTCACCCCTCCACTTT.

The rearrangement uses TRBV9 and TRBJ2-2; 7 nucleotides line up with TRBD1. Germline CDR1 is SGDLS and CDR2 is YYNGEE. This CDR3 is built from 16 residues. V lost 0 bases, J lost 4 bases, and 6 bases stayed unmatched. Written as DNA, the CDR3 is TGTGCCAGCAGCGTAGTAGGACAGGTCAGCACCGGGGAGCTGTTTTTT. The encoded protein is CASSVVGQVSTGELFF.

The chain employs TRBV14 and TRBJ2-7; 9 bases are a match to TRBD1. The germline gives CDR1 SGHDN, CDR2 FVKESK. The trim removed 0 bases at V and 0 bases at J, leaving 6 bases unmatched. The CDR3 runs to 17 residues. The CDR3 DNA reads as TGTGCCAGCAGCCAAGAATGGGGACAGGGTAGCTCCTACGAGCAGTACTTC. Translation: CASSQEWGQGSSYEQYF.

The chain employs TRBV7-9 and TRBJ2-7, with 8 bases lining up with TRBD1. J was trimmed by 7 bases and V by 5 bases; bases with no gene match: 10. The CDR3 is 14 amino acids. The germline gives CDR1 SEHNR, CDR2 FQNEAQ (reference sequence). The CDR3 here is CASSLRTGTGEQYF. The DNA for the CDR3 is TGTGCCAGCAGCCTTCGCACCGGGACAGGAGAGCAGTACTTC.

V is TRBV7-9 and J is TRBJ1-2; TRBD1 aligns across 10 bases. After removal of 4 bases from V and 6 bases from J, the junction contained 5 bases not matched to a gene. The CDR3 runs to 14 residues. Germline loops: CDR1 SEHNR, CDR2 FQNEAQ (reference sequence). CDR3 bases: TGTGCCAGCAGCTGGGCTGACAGGGGGCATGGCTACACCTTC. Translated: CASSWADRGHGYTF.

DNA of the CDR3: TGTGCCAGCAGCCTTCAGGGACAGGGCAAAAACATTCAGTACTTC. Translated: CASSLQGQGKNIQYF. The chain has TRBV7-8 and TRBJ2-4; 9 bases line up with TRBD1. The CDR3 length is 15 residues. Trimming removed 5 bases from V and 3 bases from J; junction bases left unmatched: 5. In germline, CDR1 is SGHVS, CDR2 FQNEAQ. The variable domain in full, completed from reference TRBV7-8 and TRBJ2-4, reads GAGVSQSPRYKVAKRGQDVALRCDPISGHVSLFWYQQALGQGPEFLTYFQNEAQLDKSGLPSDRFFAERPEGSVSTLKIQRTQQEDSAVYLCASSLQGQGKNIQYFGAGTRLSVL.

The chain couples TRBV4-3 to TRBJ1-6, with a possible D match to TRBD1 (6 bases). This CDR3 is 17 amino acids long. CDR1 is LGHNA, CDR2 YSLEER, per germline. Trimming removed 1 base from V and 4 bases from J, with 14 bases in between. As DNA, the CDR3 is TGCGCCAGCAGCCAAGGACAGGTCCCAATTTATAATTCACCCCTCCACTTT. Translating gives CASSQGQVPIYNSPLHF.

The chain joins TRBV6-4 to TRBJ2-7; 8 bases map to TRBD2. The CDR3 extends over 15 amino acids. J gave up 3 bases and V 8 bases, and 12 bases lay outside the gene matches. CDR1 is MRHNA and CDR2 is SNTAGT in the germline V gene. CDR3 region: CASGPGPSGSYEQYF. The CDR3 coding sequence is TGTGCCAGCGGACCCGGCCCCAGCGGGAGCTACGAGCAGTACTTC.

This chain joins TRBV27 and TRBJ2-5; 14 bases align to TRBD2. The CDR3 covers 21 residues. Trimming removed 1 base from V and 4 bases from J; junction bases left unmatched: 17. Germline V gene lookup returns CDR1 MNHEY and CDR2 SMNVEV (reference sequence). The CDR3 sequence is CASSLWGPGLAGEGYRETQYF. DNA for the CDR3: TGTGCCAGCAGTTTATGGGGCCCGGGACTAGCGGGAGAAGGGTATAGAGAGACCCAGTACTTC.

This clone is a singleton in its sample. The chain carries TRBV11-3 and TRBJ2-1, with a weak D call TRBD2 (5 bases). Trimming took off 5 bases at V and 4 bases at J, with 6 bases between the two ends. CDR1 is SGHNT, CDR2 YENEEA, per germline. This CDR3 region has 12 residues. This CDR3 reads CASSLAYNEQFF. CDR3 nucleotide sequence: TGTGCCAGCAGCCTAGCTTACAATGAGCAGTTCTTC.

V is TRBV11-1 and J is TRBJ2-4; D is unresolved. The V end was cut by 3 bases, the J end by 0 bases, with 6 bases between. This CDR3 has 14 residues. Germline CDR1 is SGHAT and CDR2 is FQDESV (reference sequence). Written as DNA, the CDR3 is TGTGCCAGCAGCTTCGGCGGAGCCAAAAACATTCAGTACTTC. Amino acids: CASSFGGAKNIQYF.

The gene calls are TRBV6-5 and TRBJ2-7; maybe TRBD1 (6 bases). CDR3 length: 15 residues. Germline V gene lookup returns CDR1 MNHEY and CDR2 SVGAGI. Trimming took off 6 bases at V and 0 bases at J, with 15 bases between the two ends. The CDR3 here is CASSRRGLHSYEQYF. DNA for the CDR3: TGTGCCAGCAGCCGCAGGGGCTTACACTCCTACGAGCAGTACTTC.

The V and J genes are TRBV19 and TRBJ1-1; 7 nucleotides agree with TRBD1. Germline CDR1 reads LNHDA; CDR2 reads SQIVND (reference sequence). The V and J ends lost 7 bases and 1 base, in that order; junction bases with no gene match: 3. This CDR3 region has 13 residues. The CDR3 region is CASTRTGNTEAFF. The CDR3 DNA follows: TGTGCCAGTACAAGGACAGGGAACACTGAAGCTTTCTTT.

V and J are TRBV19 and TRBJ2-1, with 8 bases lining up with TRBD2. Germline values: CDR1 LNHDA, CDR2 SQIVND (reference sequence). V lost 9 bases and J lost 3; bases outside the gene matches: 4. The CDR3 sequence is 13 residues long. The CDR3 reads CASGGAGYNEQFF. In DNA, the CDR3 is TGTGCCAGCGGGGGGGCGGGCTACAATGAGCAGTTCTTC.

The chain has TRBV24-1 and TRBJ1-1; D call uncertain. This CDR3 region has 13 residues. Trimming removed 2 bases from V and 11 bases from J, with 14 bases in between. Germline loops: CDR1 KGHDR, CDR2 SFDVKD. CDR3 in DNA: TGTGCCACCAGTGATTCCCGCGGGGAGGAGGCTTTCTTT. Translating it yields CATSDSRGEEAFF.

This clone was recorded a few times. The CDR3 bases are TGTGCCAGCAGCTTAAGGGGTAATAGCAATCAGCCCCAGCATTTT. Its protein is CASSLRGNSNQPQHF. This chain uses TRBV28 with TRBJ1-5; D is perhaps TRBD1 (5 bases). V lost 6 bases and J lost 0, with 12 bases in between. Germline V gives CDR1 MDHEN, CDR2 SYDVKM. The CDR3 length is 15 residues.

V usage is TRBV6-1 and J usage is TRBJ1-5; possible D gene TRBD1, 6 bases. Trimming removed 1 base from V and 1 base from J, with 8 bases in between. The CDR3 sequence is 15 residues long. CDR1 MNHNS and CDR2 SASEGT come from the germline V gene. The CDR3 loop reads CASSEDRVSNQPQHF. The CDR3 DNA sequence: TGTGCCAGCAGTGAAGACAGGGTCAGCAATCAGCCCCAGCATTTT.

The CDR3 coding sequence is TGTGCCAGCAGCCCTCGGGAGCTCTCTGGAAACACCATATATTTT. This codes for CASSPRELSGNTIYF. The chain employs TRBV2 and TRBJ1-3; D not resolved. Germline CDR1 is SNHLY and CDR2 is FYNNEI. This CDR3 region has 15 residues. Trimming took off 6 bases at V and 0 bases at J, with 12 bases between the two ends.

The chain employs TRBV7-8 and TRBJ2-7, with 7 bases that match TRBD1. V gave up 3 bases and J gave up 0 bases; unmatched junction bases: 5. This CDR3 has 15 amino acids. The germline gives CDR1 SGHVS, CDR2 FQNEAQ. CDR3 residues: CASSLGQSPSYEQYF. The CDR3 region has the DNA TGTGCCAGCAGCTTGGGACAGAGTCCCTCCTACGAGCAGTACTTC.

The V gene is TRBV5-8, the J gene TRBJ2-3; possible D gene TRBD1, 5 bases. This CDR3 spans 13 amino acids. Trimming removed 3 bases at V and 6 bases at J, with 11 bases between. Germline V gene sequence: CDR1 SGHTS, CDR2 YDEGEE. CDR3 loop: CASSWQGTDTQYF. Written as DNA, the CDR3 is TGTGCCAGCAGCTGGCAGGGTACGGATACGCAGTATTTT.

The J gene is TRBJ2-2, the V gene TRBV9, with a possible D match to TRBD2 (6 bases). The V and J ends lost 3 bases and 6 bases respectively, with 12 bases between them. The CDR3 length is 14 residues. Germline V gene sequence: CDR1 SGDLS, CDR2 YYNGEE. DNA for the CDR3: TGTGCCAGCAGCGAAAGACTAGTTTCCGGGGAGCTGTTTTTT. Its protein product is CASSERLVSGELFF.

The chain links TRBV4-1 to TRBJ2-3, with 14 bases matching TRBD2. Germline values: CDR1 MGHRA, CDR2 YSYEKL. Unmatched junction bases numbered 7, after V lost 0 bases and J lost 2 bases. The CDR3 runs to 19 residues. DNA for the CDR3: TGCGCCAGCAGCCAAGACGGGACTAGCGGGGGCCTATCCACAGATACGCAGTATTTT. This encodes CASSQDGTSGGLSTDTQYF.

This chain uses TRBV7-8 with TRBJ1-2, with D unresolved. The V and J ends lost 8 bases and 4 bases respectively, with 17 bases between them. The germline CDR1 and CDR2 sequences are SGHVS and FQNEAQ. This CDR3 is 14 amino acids long. CDR3 DNA: TGTGCCAGCGCCCCCGGTCGTAATGTCTATGGCTACACCTTC. It encodes CASAPGRNVYGYTF.

V gene TRBV9 combines with J gene TRBJ2-1, with D perhaps matching TRBD2 (5 bases). Between the trimmed V and J ends, which lost 4 bases and 5 bases, there was a span of 16 bases. This CDR3 contains 15 residues. Germline V lookup: CDR1 SGDLS, CDR2 YYNGEE. The CDR3 coding sequence is TGTGCCAGCAGCCCGGCAATGAGGGCGGACAATGAGCAGTTCTTC. It specifies CASSPAMRADNEQFF. Full variable domain (outside the CDR3, taken from reference TRBV9 and TRBJ2-1): DSGVTQTPKHLITATGQRVTLRCSPRSGDLSVYWYQQSLDQGLQFLIQYYNGEERAKGNILERFSAQQFPDLHSELNLSSLELGDSALYFCASSPAMRADNEQFFGPGTRLTVL.

V and J are TRBV4-1 and TRBJ1-1; D unclear. Germline V gives CDR1 MGHRA, CDR2 YSYEKL. The ends were cut back, 4 bases at V and 3 bases at J, with 6 bases in the middle. The CDR3 sequence is 12 residues long. CDR3 protein: CASSPGYTEAFF. The CDR3 DNA is TGCGCCAGCAGCCCGGGGTACACTGAAGCTTTCTTT.

The chain couples TRBV30 to TRBJ1-6; no definite D call. Germline V gene sequence: CDR1 GTSNPN, CDR2 SVGIG (reference sequence). V lost 5 bases to trimming and J lost 14 bases, with 13 bases between them. This CDR3 region has 11 residues. The CDR3, as DNA: TGTGCCTGGGCCCCCCCCGGGTCCCTCCACTTT. It encodes CAWAPPGSLHF.